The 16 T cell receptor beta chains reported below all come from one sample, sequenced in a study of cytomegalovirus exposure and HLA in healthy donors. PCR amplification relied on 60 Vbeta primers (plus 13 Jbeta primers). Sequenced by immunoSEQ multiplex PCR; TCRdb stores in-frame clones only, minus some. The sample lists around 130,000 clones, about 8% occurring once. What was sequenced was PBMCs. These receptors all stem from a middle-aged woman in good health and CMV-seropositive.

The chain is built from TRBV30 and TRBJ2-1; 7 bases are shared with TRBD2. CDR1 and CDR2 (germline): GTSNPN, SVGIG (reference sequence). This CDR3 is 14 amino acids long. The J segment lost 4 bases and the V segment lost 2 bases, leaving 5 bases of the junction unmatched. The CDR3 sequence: CAWSFASGYNEQFF. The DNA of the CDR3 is TGTGCCTGGAGTTTTGCTAGCGGATACAATGAGCAGTTCTTC.

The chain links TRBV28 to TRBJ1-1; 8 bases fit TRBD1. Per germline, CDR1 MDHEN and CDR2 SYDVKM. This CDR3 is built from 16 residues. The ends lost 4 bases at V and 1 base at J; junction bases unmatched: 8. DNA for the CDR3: TGTGCCAGCAGTTCCCACAGGGGGGTCGCGAACACTGAAGCTTTCTTT. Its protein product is CASSSHRGVANTEAFF.

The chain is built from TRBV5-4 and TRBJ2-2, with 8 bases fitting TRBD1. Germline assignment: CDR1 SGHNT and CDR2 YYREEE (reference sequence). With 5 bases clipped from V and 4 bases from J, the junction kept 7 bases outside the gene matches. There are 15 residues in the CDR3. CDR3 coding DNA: TGTGCCAGCAGACGATCAGGGGGCCCCACCGGGGAGCTGTTTTTT. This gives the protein CASRRSGGPTGELFF. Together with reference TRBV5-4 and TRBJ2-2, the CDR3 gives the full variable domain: ETGVTQSPTHLIKTRGQQVTLRCSSQSGHNTVSWYQQALGQGPQFIFQYYREEENGRGNFPPRFSGLQFPNYSSELNVNALELDDSALYLCASRRSGGPTGELFFGEGSRLTVL.

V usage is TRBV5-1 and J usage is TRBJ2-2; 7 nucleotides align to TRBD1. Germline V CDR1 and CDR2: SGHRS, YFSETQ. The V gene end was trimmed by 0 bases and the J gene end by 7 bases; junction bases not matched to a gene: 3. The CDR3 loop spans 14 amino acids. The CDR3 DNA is TGCGCCAGCAGCTTGGGGGACAGAATCGGGGAGCTGTTTTTT. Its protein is CASSLGDRIGELFF. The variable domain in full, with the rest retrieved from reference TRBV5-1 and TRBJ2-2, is KAGVTQTPRYLIKTRGQQVTLSCSPISGHRSVSWYQQTPGQGLQFLFEYFSETQRNKGNFPGRFSGRQFSNSRSEMNVSTLELGDSALYLCASSLGDRIGELFFGEGSRLTVL.

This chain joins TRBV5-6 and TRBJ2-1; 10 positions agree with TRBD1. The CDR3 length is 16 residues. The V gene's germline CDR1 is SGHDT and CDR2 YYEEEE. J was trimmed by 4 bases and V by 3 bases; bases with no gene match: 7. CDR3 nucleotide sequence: TGTGCCAGCAGCTCCGGACAGGGGGGAGTGTACAATGAGCAGTTCTTC. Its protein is CASSSGQGGVYNEQFF.

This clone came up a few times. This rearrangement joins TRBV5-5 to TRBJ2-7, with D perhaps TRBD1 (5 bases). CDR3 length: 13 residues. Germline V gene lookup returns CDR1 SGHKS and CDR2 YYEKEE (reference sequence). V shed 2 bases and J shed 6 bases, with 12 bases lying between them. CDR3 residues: CASSFRENSEQYF. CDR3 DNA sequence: TGTGCCAGCAGCTTCAGGGAAAATAGCGAGCAGTACTTC.

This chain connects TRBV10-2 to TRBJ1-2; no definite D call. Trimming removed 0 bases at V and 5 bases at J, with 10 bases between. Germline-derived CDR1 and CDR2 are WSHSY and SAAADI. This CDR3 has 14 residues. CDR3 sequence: CASSESGASYGYTF. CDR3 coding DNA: TGCGCCAGCAGTGAGTCGGGAGCTTCGTATGGCTACACCTTC.

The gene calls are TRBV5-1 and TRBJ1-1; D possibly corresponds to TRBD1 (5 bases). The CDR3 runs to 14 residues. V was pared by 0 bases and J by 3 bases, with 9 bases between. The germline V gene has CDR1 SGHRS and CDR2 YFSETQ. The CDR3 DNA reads TGCGCCAGCAGCTTGGATGGGGCGGACACTGAAGCTTTCTTT. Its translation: CASSLDGADTEAFF.

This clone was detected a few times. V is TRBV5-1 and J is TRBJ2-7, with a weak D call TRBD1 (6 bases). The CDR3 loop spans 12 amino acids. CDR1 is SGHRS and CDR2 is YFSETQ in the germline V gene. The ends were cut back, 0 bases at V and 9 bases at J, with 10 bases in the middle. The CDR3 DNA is TGCGCCAGCAGCTTGGACAGGGCCGGGCAGTACTTC. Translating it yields CASSLDRAGQYF.

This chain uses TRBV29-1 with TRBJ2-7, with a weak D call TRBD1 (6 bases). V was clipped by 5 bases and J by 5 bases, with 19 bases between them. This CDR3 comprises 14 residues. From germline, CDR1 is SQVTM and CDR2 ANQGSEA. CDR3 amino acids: CSVQKTGPSHEQYF. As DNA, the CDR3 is TGCAGCGTTCAAAAGACAGGTCCCAGCCACGAGCAGTACTTC.

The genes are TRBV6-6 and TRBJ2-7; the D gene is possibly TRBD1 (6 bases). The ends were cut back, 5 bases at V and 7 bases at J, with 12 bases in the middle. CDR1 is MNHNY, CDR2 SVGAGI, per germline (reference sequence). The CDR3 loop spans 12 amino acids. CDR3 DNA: TGTGCCAGCAGTGCGGACAGTCCTGAGCAGTACTTC. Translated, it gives CASSADSPEQYF.

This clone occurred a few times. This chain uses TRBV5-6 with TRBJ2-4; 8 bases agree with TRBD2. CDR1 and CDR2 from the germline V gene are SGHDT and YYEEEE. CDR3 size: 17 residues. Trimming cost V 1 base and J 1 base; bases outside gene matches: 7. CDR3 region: CASSLPAGGTAKNIQYF. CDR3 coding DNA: TGTGCCAGCAGCTTGCCCGCGGGGGGTACGGCCAAAAACATTCAGTACTTC. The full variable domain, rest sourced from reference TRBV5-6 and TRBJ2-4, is DAGVTQSPTHLIKTRGQQVTLRCSPKSGHDTVSWYQQALGQGPQFIFQYYEEEERQRGNFPDRFSGHQFPNYSSELNVNALLLGDSALYLCASSLPAGGTAKNIQYFGAGTRLSVL.

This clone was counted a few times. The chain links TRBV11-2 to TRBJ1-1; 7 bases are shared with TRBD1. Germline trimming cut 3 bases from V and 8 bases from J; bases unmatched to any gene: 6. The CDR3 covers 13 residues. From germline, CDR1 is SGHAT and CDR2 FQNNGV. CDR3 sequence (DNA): TGTGCCAGCAGCTTTGGGACAGCCCAGGAAGCTTTCTTT. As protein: CASSFGTAQEAFF.

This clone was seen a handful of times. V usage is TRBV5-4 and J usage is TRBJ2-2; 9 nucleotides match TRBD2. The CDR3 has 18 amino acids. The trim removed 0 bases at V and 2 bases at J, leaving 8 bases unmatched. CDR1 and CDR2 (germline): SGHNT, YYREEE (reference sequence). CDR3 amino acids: CASSLGLAVGRNTGELFF. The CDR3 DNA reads TGTGCCAGCAGCTTGGGACTAGCGGTTGGTCGTAACACCGGGGAGCTGTTTTTT. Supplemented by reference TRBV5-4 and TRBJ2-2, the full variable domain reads ETGVTQSPTHLIKTRGQQVTLRCSSQSGHNTVSWYQQALGQGPQFIFQYYREEENGRGNFPPRFSGLQFPNYSSELNVNALELDDSALYLCASSLGLAVGRNTGELFFGEGSRLTVL.

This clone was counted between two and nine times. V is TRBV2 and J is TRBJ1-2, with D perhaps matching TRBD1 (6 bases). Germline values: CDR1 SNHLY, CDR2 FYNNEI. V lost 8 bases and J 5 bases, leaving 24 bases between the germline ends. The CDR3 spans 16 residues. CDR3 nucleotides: TGTGCCAGCGGCCGAGGCCTCATGGGGGGGGCGTATGGCTACACCTTC. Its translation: CASGRGLMGGAYGYTF.

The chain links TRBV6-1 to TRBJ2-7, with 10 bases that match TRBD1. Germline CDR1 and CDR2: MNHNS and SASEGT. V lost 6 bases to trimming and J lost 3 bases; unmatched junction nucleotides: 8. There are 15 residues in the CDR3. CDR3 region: CASSQRQGAFYEQYF. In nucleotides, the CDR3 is TGTGCCAGCAGCCAACGACAGGGGGCCTTCTACGAGCAGTACTTC.